A single sample gave rise to the 16 T cell receptor beta chains below, sequenced in a study. TCRdb reanalysed the RT-PCR reads using MiXCR and keeps one entry per CDR3 protein. This table holds almost 700,000 distinct CDR3 sequences, 14% found once. Sample: memory CD4+ T cells from blood. These receptor sequences come from a female donor in good health, serving as a healthy control.

There are a few counts of this clonotype. The CDR3 DNA follows: TGTGCCAGCAGTACCGGGGGTCGCAGGGGGCTTGGCTACACCTTC. This translates into CASSTGGRRGLGYTF. The chain has TRBV28 and TRBJ1-2; 8 bases agree with TRBD1. With 5 bases clipped from V and 7 bases from J, the junction kept 12 bases outside the gene matches. Germline V gene data show CDR1 as MDHEN and CDR2 as SYDVKM. This CDR3 has 15 residues.

Ten or more counts support this clonotype. The chain couples TRBV29-1 to TRBJ2-5, with TRBD2 identical over 9 bases. The CDR3 length is 13 residues. In germline, CDR1 is SQVTM, CDR2 ANQGSEA. Trimming took 8 bases from V and 4 from J; bases not matched to a gene: 8. CDR3 in DNA: TGCAGCCCCTTAGCGGGGGCCGGAGAGACCCAGTACTTC. It specifies CSPLAGAGETQYF.

The chain has TRBV20-1 and TRBJ2-3, with 12 bases that match TRBD2. The J segment lost 6 bases and the V segment lost 1 base, leaving 2 bases of the junction unmatched. The germline V gene encodes CDR1 DFQATT and CDR2 SNEGSKA (reference sequence). CDR3 length equals 14 residues. The CDR3: CSARASGRGDTQYF. The CDR3 coding sequence is TGCAGTGCTAGAGCTAGCGGGAGGGGGGATACGCAGTATTTT.

On this clonotype itself: This may arise from a read error, as a much more abundant clone is one base away. The CDR3 does not end in the conserved phenylalanine or tryptophan, so this is likely a read error. The chain recombines TRBV29-1 with TRBJ2-5; TRBD2 agrees at 9 bases. Germline V CDR1 and CDR2: SQVTM, ANQGSEA. V shed 3 bases and J 4 bases; nucleotides not matched to a gene: 3. The CDR3 consists of 13 residues. The CDR3 nucleotides read TGCAGCGTTGATAGCGGGGGCAGAGAGACCCAGTACCTC. This translates into CSVDSGGRETQYL.

This clonotype was found many times. The rearrangement joins TRBV20-1 to TRBJ2-4, with 8 nucleotides matching TRBD2. This CDR3 has 16 residues. Unmatched junction bases numbered 11, after V lost 6 bases and J lost 1 base. Per germline, CDR1 DFQATT and CDR2 SNEGSKA (reference sequence). The CDR3 loop reads CSAPSPSGGAKNIQYF. CDR3 in DNA: TGCAGTGCCCCCTCCCCTTCGGGAGGGGCCAAAAACATTCAGTACTTC.

The chain carries TRBV9 and TRBJ2-7; 8 bases line up with TRBD1. J lost 7 bases, V lost 1 base, and 10 bases had no gene match. The CDR3 is 15 amino acids. Germline V gene data show CDR1 as SGDLS and CDR2 as YYNGEE. CDR3 in amino acids: CASSVRPGQGGEQYF. DNA of the CDR3: TGTGCCAGCAGCGTACGTCCCGGACAGGGCGGGGAGCAGTACTTC. The full variable domain, completed using reference TRBV9 and TRBJ2-7, is DSGVTQTPKHLITATGQRVTLRCSPRSGDLSVYWYQQSLDQGLQFLIQYYNGEERAKGNILERFSAQQFPDLHSELNLSSLELGDSALYFCASSVRPGQGGEQYFGPGTRLTVT.

This clonotype has a single count. The rearrangement uses TRBV7-6 and TRBJ2-5; 9 nucleotides line up with TRBD2. Germline-derived CDR1 and CDR2 are SGHVS and FNYEAQ. Losses at the gene ends were 0 bases for V and 2 bases for J; bases not matched to a gene: 7. This CDR3 spans 17 amino acids. The CDR3: CASSLALVAGEQETQYF. DNA for the CDR3: TGTGCCAGCAGCTTAGCGTTGGTAGCGGGAGAGCAAGAGACCCAGTACTTC.

Comments on this clonotype: The junction departs from germline at one end; a sequencing error may be responsible. This sequence joins TRBV12-3 or TRBV12-4 and TRBJ2-1; 9 bases are shared with TRBD2. This CDR3 has 18 residues. CDR3 nucleotides: TGTGCCAGCAGCTTAGGGGGCCCGACTAGCGGAAGGTACAATGAGCAGTTCTTC. Encoded protein: CASSLGGPTSGRYNEQFF.

This clonotype was picked up a small number of times. The rearrangement links TRBV18 to TRBJ2-7; TRBD1 matches at 8 bases. CDR1 and CDR2 from the germline V gene are KGHSH and LQKENI. The CDR3 runs 18 residues. Trimming removed 3 bases from V and 2 bases from J; junction bases left unmatched: 15. Written as DNA, the CDR3 is TGTGCCAGCTCACCTTTTCGAACCGGGACAGGTTTCACCTACGAGCAGTACTTC. Translated: CASSPFRTGTGFTYEQYF.

There are many counts of this clonotype. The rearrangement links TRBV6-5 to TRBJ1-5; 8 nucleotides align to TRBD1. V shed 5 bases, J shed 5 bases, and the junction held 11 bases outside the gene matches. This CDR3 is 16 amino acids long. The germline gives CDR1 MNHEY, CDR2 SVGAGI. CDR3 loop: CASSTASGGAHQPQHF. In DNA form, the CDR3 reads TGTGCCAGCAGTACCGCGTCAGGGGGCGCACATCAGCCCCAGCATTTT.

Many counts were recorded for this clonotype. CDR3 nucleotide sequence: TGTGCCAGCGCCCGAGGCGGACAGGGGGCGAAGACCCAGTACTTC. It yields the protein CASARGGQGAKTQYF. The rearrangement uses TRBV6-1 and TRBJ2-5; TRBD1 matches at 11 bases. CDR3 length equals 15 residues. Germline values: CDR1 MNHNS, CDR2 SASEGT. Trimming cost V 8 bases and J 6 bases; bases outside gene matches: 11.

This clonotype appeared a few times. The gene calls are TRBV9 and TRBJ2-1; TRBD2 matches 10 bases. CDR1 is SGDLS and CDR2 is YYNGEE in the germline V gene. J lost 3 bases, V lost 0 bases, and 3 bases had no gene match. The CDR3 covers 16 residues. CDR3 amino acids: CASSVGTSGFYNEQFF. CDR3 coding DNA: TGTGCCAGCAGCGTAGGGACTAGCGGTTTCTACAATGAGCAGTTCTTC.

The sample holds a few counts of this clonotype. This sequence joins TRBV7-2 and TRBJ2-3, with D possibly matching TRBD2 (7 bases). The germline V and J ends were trimmed by 1 base and 1 base, with 12 bases remaining between them. Germline V lookup: CDR1 SGHTA, CDR2 FQGNSA. This CDR3 contains 16 residues. CDR3 nucleotides: TGTGCCAGCAGCTTAGGTTACGGGGGGCGCACAGATACGCAGTATTTT. This gives the protein CASSLGYGGRTDTQYF. Complete variable domain (other parts from reference TRBV7-2 and TRBJ2-3): GAGVSQSPSNKVTEKGKDVELRCDPISGHTALYWYRQSLGQGLEFLIYFQGNSAPDKSGLPSDRFSAERTGGSVSTLTIQRTQQEDSAVYLCASSLGYGGRTDTQYFGPGTRLTVL.

The gene calls are TRBV15 and TRBJ2-2, with 8 positions matching TRBD2. The V gene's germline CDR1 is LNHNV and CDR2 YYDKDF (reference sequence). After removal of 5 bases from V and 4 bases from J, the junction contained 6 bases not matched to a gene. This CDR3 is 15 amino acids long. In DNA form, the CDR3 reads TGTGCCACCAGCCCCGGGGGGGGCTTCACCGGGGAGCTGTTTTTT. This gives the protein CATSPGGGFTGELFF.

This rearrangement joins TRBV6-5 to TRBJ1-1; 8 bases agree with TRBD1. The CDR3 contains 15 residues. V lost 7 bases and J lost 5; bases outside the gene matches: 12. The germline CDR1 and CDR2 sequences are MNHEY and SVGAGI. The CDR3 DNA follows: TGTGCCAGCACCTCGCGACAGGGGCCAGGGACTGAAGCTTTCTTT. This gives the protein CASTSRQGPGTEAFF.

A few counts support this clonotype. The chain combines TRBV27 with TRBJ2-3, with 14 nucleotides matching TRBD2. Germline V gene data show CDR1 as MNHEY and CDR2 as SMNVEV (reference sequence). The length of the CDR3 is 17 residues. V dropped 11 bases and J dropped 3; count of bases not matched to a gene: 13. The CDR3 sequence: CAAGGGLAGVGTDTQYF. CDR3 sequence (DNA): TGTGCCGCCGGCGGGGGACTAGCGGGAGTGGGGACAGATACGCAGTATTTT.